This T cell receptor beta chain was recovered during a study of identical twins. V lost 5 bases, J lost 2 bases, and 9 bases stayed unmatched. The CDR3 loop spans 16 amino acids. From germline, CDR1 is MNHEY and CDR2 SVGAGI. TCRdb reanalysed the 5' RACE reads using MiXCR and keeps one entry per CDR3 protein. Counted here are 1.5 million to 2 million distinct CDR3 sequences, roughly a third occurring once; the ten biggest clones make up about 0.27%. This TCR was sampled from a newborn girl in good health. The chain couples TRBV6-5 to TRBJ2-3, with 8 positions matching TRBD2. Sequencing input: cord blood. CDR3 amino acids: CASSTGGGVNTDTQYF. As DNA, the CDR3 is TGTGCCAGCAGTACCGGGGGGGGCGTTAACACAGATACGCAGTATTTT.